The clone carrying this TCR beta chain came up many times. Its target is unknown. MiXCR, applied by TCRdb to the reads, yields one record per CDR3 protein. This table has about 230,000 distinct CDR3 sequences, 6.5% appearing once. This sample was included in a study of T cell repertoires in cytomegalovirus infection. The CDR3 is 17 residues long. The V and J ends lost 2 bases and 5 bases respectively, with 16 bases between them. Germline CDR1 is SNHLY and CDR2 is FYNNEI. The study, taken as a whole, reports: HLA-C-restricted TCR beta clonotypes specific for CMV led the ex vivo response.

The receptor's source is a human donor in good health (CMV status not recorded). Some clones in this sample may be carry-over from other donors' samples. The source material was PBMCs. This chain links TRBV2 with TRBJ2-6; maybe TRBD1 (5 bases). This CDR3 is CASSEIMGLGWANVLTF. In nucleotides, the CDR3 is TGTGCCAGCAGTGAAATAATGGGGCTGGGTTGGGCCAACGTCCTGACTTTC.